This T cell receptor beta chain was obtained from a study of blood T cell repertoires in COVID-19. Looking at the study overall: The origin of the acute and convalescent COVID-19 samples was the United States, Italy and Spain.

The data were produced by immunoSEQ multiplex PCR, yet TCRdb's version contains in-frame clones alone and is incomplete. The repertoire holds approximately 110,000 clones, with approximately 80% as singletons. This clone was seen a few times. Germline CDR1 is GTSNPN and CDR2 is SVGIG (reference sequence). V was trimmed by 1 base and J by 4 bases, leaving 8 bases between them. This CDR3 has 12 amino acids. Material for sequencing was peripheral blood. The clonotype was recovered from a woman aged 40 to 50 with acute or convalescent COVID-19. V usage is TRBV30 and J usage is TRBJ2-7; D is possibly TRBD1 (5 bases). The CDR3 protein is CAWSGQPYEQYF. CDR3 nucleotides: TGTGCCTGGAGTGGACAGCCATACGAGCAGTACTTC.